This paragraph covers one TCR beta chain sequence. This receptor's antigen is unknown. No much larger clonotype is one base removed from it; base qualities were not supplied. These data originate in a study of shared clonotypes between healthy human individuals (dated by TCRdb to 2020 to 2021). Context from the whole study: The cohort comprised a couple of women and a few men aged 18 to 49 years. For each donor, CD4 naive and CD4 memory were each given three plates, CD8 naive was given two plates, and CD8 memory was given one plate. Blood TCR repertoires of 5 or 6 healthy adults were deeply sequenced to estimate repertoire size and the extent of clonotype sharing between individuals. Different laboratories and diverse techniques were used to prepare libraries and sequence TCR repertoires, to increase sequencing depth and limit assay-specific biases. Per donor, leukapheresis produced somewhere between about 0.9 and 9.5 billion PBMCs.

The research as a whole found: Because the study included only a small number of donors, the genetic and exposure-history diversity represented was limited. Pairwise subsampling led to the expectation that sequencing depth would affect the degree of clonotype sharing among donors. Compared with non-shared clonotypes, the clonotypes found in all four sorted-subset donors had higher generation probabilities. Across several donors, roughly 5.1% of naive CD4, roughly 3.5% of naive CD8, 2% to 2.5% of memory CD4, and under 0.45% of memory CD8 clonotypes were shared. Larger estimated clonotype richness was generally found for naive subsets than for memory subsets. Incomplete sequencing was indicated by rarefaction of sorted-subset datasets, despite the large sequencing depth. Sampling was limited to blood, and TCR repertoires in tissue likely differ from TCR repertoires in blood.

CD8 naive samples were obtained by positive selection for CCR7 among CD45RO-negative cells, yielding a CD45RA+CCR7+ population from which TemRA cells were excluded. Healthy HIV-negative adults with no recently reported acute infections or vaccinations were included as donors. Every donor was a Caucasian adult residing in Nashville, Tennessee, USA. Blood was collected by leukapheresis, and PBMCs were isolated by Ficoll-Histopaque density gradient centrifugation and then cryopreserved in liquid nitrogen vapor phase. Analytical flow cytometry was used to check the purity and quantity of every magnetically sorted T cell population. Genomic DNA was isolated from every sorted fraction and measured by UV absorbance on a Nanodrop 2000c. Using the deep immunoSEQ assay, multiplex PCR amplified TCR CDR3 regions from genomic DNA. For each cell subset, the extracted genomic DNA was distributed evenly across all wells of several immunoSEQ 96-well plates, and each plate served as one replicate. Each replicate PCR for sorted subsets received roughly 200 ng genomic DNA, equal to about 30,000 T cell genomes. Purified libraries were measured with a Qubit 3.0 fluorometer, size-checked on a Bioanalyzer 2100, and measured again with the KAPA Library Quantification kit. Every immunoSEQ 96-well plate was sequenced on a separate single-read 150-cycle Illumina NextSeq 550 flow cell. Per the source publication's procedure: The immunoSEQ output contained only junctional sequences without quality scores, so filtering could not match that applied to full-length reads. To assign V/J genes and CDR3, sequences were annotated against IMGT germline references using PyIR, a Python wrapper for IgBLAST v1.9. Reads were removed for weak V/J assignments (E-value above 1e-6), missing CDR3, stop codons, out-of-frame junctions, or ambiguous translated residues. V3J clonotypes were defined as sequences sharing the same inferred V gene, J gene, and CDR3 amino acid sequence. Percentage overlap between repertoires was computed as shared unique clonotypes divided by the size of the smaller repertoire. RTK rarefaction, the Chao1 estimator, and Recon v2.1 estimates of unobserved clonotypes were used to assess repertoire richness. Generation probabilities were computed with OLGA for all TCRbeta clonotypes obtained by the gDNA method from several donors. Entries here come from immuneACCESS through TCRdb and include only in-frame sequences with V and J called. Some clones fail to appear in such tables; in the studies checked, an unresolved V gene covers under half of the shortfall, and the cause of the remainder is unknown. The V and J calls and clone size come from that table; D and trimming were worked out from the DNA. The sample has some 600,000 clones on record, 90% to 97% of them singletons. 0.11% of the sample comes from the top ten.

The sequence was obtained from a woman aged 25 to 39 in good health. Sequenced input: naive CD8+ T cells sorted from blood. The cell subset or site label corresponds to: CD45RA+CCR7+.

The bases read TGCGCCAGCAGCCAACAAGGGGTTTCCACTGAAGCTTTCTTT. Its coded protein is CASSQQGVSTEAFF. The V and J genes are TRBV4-1 and TRBJ1-1, and TRBD1 may be the D gene, going by 5 matching bases. The germline V gene supplies CDR1 MGHRA and CDR2 YSYEKL. Between the V and J ends, shortened by 2 bases and 4 bases respectively, the junction contains 11 bases. The CDR3 runs 14 amino acids, cysteine and phenylalanine included. Only the CDR3 DNA stays, 42 bases, in frame from base 1.